This T cell receptor (beta chain) came from a study of blood T cell repertoires in COVID-19. Overall study context: The analysed material was cDNA or gDNA that came from T cells, B-cell-depleted T cells, or PBMCs.

Repertoires were generated with immunoSEQ multiplex PCR, while TCRdb's copy carries only in-frame clones and drops some. The table has about 220,000 clones, 80% to 90% seen once. CDR3 length: 15 amino acids. With 4 bases removed from V and 4 bases from J, the gap between germline ends came to 14 bases. Germline assignment: CDR1 MGHRA and CDR2 YSYEKL. This clonotype was obtained from a man in his fifties or sixties with active or convalescent COVID-19. V usage is TRBV4-1 and J usage is TRBJ1-3, with D unclear. The sample taken for sequencing was peripheral blood. The CDR3 DNA sequence: TGCGCCAGCAGCCGGGAGAACTACCCGGGAAACACCATATATTTT. Its translation: CASSRENYPGNTIYF.